Shown below are 9 T cell receptor beta chains from a single sample sequenced in a study of blood T cell repertoires in COVID-19. Profiled with immunoSEQ multiplex PCR; TCRdb holds only in-frame clones, not every one. The sample contains roughly 150,000 clones, approximately 90% of which appear only once. Sequencing used peripheral blood. The receptor set was obtained from a man younger than 35 with COVID-19, enrolled during active disease.

The chain's CDR3 is CASSQGGQGEETQYF. The CDR3 DNA is TGCGCCAGCAGCCAAGGGGGACAGGGGGAAGAGACCCAGTACTTC. The chain is built from TRBV4-3 and TRBJ2-5; 11 bases match TRBD1. Germline loops: CDR1 LGHNA, CDR2 YSLEER. This CDR3 spans 15 amino acids. V dropped 1 base and J dropped 3; count of bases not matched to a gene: 1.

The DNA of the CDR3 is TGTGCCAGCAGCGTCCACCTCGGGACTATGAAGGGCGAGCAGTACTTC. It codes for CASSVHLGTMKGEQYF. The chain couples TRBV5-8 to TRBJ2-7; TRBD2 matches at 7 bases. The CDR3 has 16 residues. Germline V gene lookup returns CDR1 SGHTS and CDR2 YDEGEE. The junction had 16 bases not matched to a gene; V was cut back by 4 bases and J by 6 bases.

CDR3 sequence reads: CASSREGGQALGNSPLHF. The CDR3 nucleotides read TGTGCCAGCAGCCGAGAGGGGGGGCAGGCCCTCGGAAATTCACCCCTCCACTTT. The chain recombines TRBV13 with TRBJ1-6; D may be TRBD1 (6 bases). With 5 bases removed from V and 7 bases from J, the gap between germline ends came to 24 bases. The CDR3 spans 18 residues. The germline gives CDR1 PRHDT, CDR2 FYEKMQ (reference sequence).

The rearrangement joins TRBV3-1 (or the pseudogene TRBV3-2) to TRBJ2-3, with 11 bases matching TRBD2. Germline CDR1 LGHDT, CDR2 YNNKEL (reference sequence). This CDR3 has 18 amino acids. V lost 2 bases and J lost 1; bases outside the gene matches: 8. The CDR3 protein is CASSQSPGLAVRTDTQYF. The CDR3 bases are TGTGCCAGCAGCCAATCTCCGGGACTAGCGGTTCGCACAGATACGCAGTATTTT.

The chain couples TRBV4-3 to TRBJ1-2; TRBD1 matches at 8 bases. Trimming removed 4 bases from V and 8 bases from J; junction bases left unmatched: 12. CDR1 LGHNA and CDR2 YSLEER come from the germline V gene. CDR3 length equals 15 residues. The chain's CDR3 is CASSPQDREQDGYTF. The CDR3 coding sequence is TGCGCCAGCAGCCCACAGGACAGGGAACAGGACGGCTACACCTTC.

The chain links TRBV9 to TRBJ2-3; 11 bases agree with TRBD2. The CDR3 runs 15 residues. The V gene's germline CDR1 is SGDLS and CDR2 YYNGEE. J gave up 2 bases and V 3 bases, and 2 bases lay outside the gene matches. The CDR3 reads CASSEGLAVTDTQYF. The CDR3 region has the DNA TGTGCCAGCAGCGAGGGACTAGCGGTCACAGATACGCAGTATTTT.

The V gene is TRBV29-1, the J gene TRBJ1-1; possibly TRBD1 for D (5 bases). Germline values: CDR1 SQVTM, CDR2 ANQGSEA. This CDR3 has 13 amino acids. Trimming removed 1 base from V and 3 bases from J, with 9 bases in between. The CDR3 sequence is CSVEGGGDTEAFF. As DNA, the CDR3 is TGCAGCGTTGAAGGCGGGGGGGACACTGAAGCTTTCTTT.

The V call is TRBV19, the J call TRBJ1-2, with TRBD1 matching over 9 bases. Germline V gene lookup returns CDR1 LNHDA and CDR2 SQIVND (reference sequence). V shed 5 bases, J shed 4 bases, and the junction held 2 bases outside the gene matches. CDR3 size: 13 residues. The CDR3 DNA follows: TGTGCCAGTAGTGGGACAGGGACCTATGGCTACACCTTC. Its protein product is CASSGTGTYGYTF.

The genes are TRBV15 and TRBJ2-2, with TRBD2 as a possible D gene (6 bases). The CDR3 has 17 residues. V gave up 6 bases and J gave up 6 bases, with 23 bases separating them. The germline CDR1 and CDR2 sequences are LNHNV and YYDKDF (reference sequence). This CDR3 reads CATRKLQARDFPGELFF. The DNA of the CDR3 is TGTGCCACCAGAAAACTCCAAGCGCGGGACTTTCCCGGGGAGCTGTTTTTT.